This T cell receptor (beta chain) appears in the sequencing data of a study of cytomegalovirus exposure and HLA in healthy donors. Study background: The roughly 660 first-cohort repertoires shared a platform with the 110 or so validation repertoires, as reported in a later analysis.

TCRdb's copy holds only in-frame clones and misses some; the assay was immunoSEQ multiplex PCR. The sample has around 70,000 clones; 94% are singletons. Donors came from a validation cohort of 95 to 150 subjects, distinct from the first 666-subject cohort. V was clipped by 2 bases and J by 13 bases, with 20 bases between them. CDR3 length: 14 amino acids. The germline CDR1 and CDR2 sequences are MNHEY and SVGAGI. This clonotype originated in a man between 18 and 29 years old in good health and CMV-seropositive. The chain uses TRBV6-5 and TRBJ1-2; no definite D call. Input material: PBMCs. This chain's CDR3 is CASSYRAFRLSATF. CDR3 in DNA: TGTGCCAGCAGTTACCGAGCATTTAGACTATCGGCCACCTTC.